This passage covers 24 T cell receptor beta chains from one sample sequenced in a study of cytomegalovirus exposure and HLA in healthy donors. Sequencing used immunoSEQ multiplex PCR; TCRdb keeps in-frame clones, though not all of them. The sample contains about 220,000 clones, over 80% of which appear only once. The sample comprised PBMCs. The receptors originated from a woman aged 30 to 39 in good health and CMV-seropositive.

The chain combines TRBV27 with TRBJ2-7; D ambiguous. Trimming pared 3 bases from V and 3 bases from J, leaving 9 bases between. The CDR3 has 13 residues. Germline assignment: CDR1 MNHEY and CDR2 SMNVEV (reference sequence). CDR3 DNA: TGTGCCAGCAGTTTTTCACAAAACTACGAGCAGTACTTC. It codes for CASSFSQNYEQYF.

This clone was seen once. Other DNA sequences from this sample encode an identical CDR3 as well. This chain connects TRBV4-3 to TRBJ2-1; D gene uncertain. The ends were cut back, 0 bases at V and 0 bases at J, with 6 bases in the middle. This CDR3 region has 15 residues. The germline gives CDR1 LGHNA, CDR2 YSLEER. CDR3 sequence: CASSQESSSYNEQFF. The CDR3 DNA is TGCGCCAGCAGCCAAGAGAGTAGCTCCTACAATGAGCAGTTCTTC.

V is TRBV28 and J is TRBJ2-7, with TRBD2 matching over 10 bases. The CDR3 covers 18 residues. After removal of 4 bases from V and 4 bases from J, the junction contained 16 bases not matched to a gene. Germline assignment: CDR1 MDHEN and CDR2 SYDVKM. CDR3 sequence reads: CASSSLAGAPLILYEQYF. CDR3 nucleotide sequence: TGTGCCAGCAGTTCTCTAGCGGGAGCCCCCCTTATCTTATACGAGCAGTACTTC.

The chain employs TRBV23-1 and TRBJ2-7, with TRBD1 matching 7 bases. TRBV23-1 is assigned to the ORF class and has an uncertain function. With V trimmed by 5 bases and J by 3 bases, 4 bases remained unmatched. The CDR3 has 13 amino acids. The CDR3 loop reads CASSSGQYYEQYF. Written as DNA, the CDR3 is TGCGCCAGCAGTTCGGGACAGTACTACGAGCAGTACTTC.

The chain couples TRBV2 to TRBJ1-1, with 7 bases aligning to TRBD1. The V segment lost 6 bases and the J segment 4 bases; nucleotides outside the gene matches: 5. This CDR3 comprises 13 residues. Looked up from germline, CDR1 is SNHLY and CDR2 is FYNNEI. In nucleotides, the CDR3 is TGTGCCAGCAGGACCACAGGGGTCACTGAAGCTTTCTTT. This codes for CASRTTGVTEAFF.

The chain couples TRBV12-5 to TRBJ1-5; 9 bases map to TRBD1. The CDR3 length is 14 residues. CDR1 is LGHNT, CDR2 FRNRAP, per germline. V lost 7 bases to trimming and J lost 4 bases; unmatched junction nucleotides: 5. CDR3 in DNA: TGTGCTAGTGTCTTACAGGGGGCAAATCAGCCCCAGCATTTT. Translating gives CASVLQGANQPQHF.

In nucleotides, the CDR3 is TGTGCCAGCAGCCCGGACAGGCCGAACTATGGCTACACCTTC. It yields the protein CASSPDRPNYGYTF. This sequence joins TRBV27 and TRBJ1-2, with 7 bases lining up with TRBD1. The CDR3 extends over 14 amino acids. CDR1 MNHEY and CDR2 SMNVEV come from the germline V gene (reference sequence). Trimming took 6 bases from V and 2 from J; bases not matched to a gene: 6.

The chain couples TRBV29-1 to TRBJ2-1, with 8 bases fitting TRBD2. Germline V CDR1 and CDR2: SQVTM, ANQGSEA. This CDR3 has 16 amino acids. The V and J ends lost 7 bases and 5 bases, in that order; junction bases with no gene match: 16. For the CDR3, the DNA is TGCAGCGCCCCGGGACTAGGGTCTGGTTTCCACAATGAGCAGTTCTTC. Encoded protein: CSAPGLGSGFHNEQFF.

The rearrangement uses TRBV18 and TRBJ2-2; D unclear. The CDR3 extends over 15 amino acids. CDR1 and CDR2 from the germline V gene are KGHSH and LQKENI. V dropped 2 bases and J dropped 0 bases, with 7 bases sitting between them. CDR3 sequence reads: CASSPRTTNTGELFF. CDR3 bases: TGTGCCAGCTCACCAAGGACCACGAACACCGGGGAGCTGTTTTTT.

The sample holds one count of this clone. The DNA for the CDR3 is TGTGCCAGCAGTTACTCGGCCCTACGTCTTTACGAGCAGTACTTC. As protein: CASSYSALRLYEQYF. The J gene is TRBJ2-7, the V gene TRBV6-5, with no clear D. This CDR3 contains 15 residues. Per germline, CDR1 MNHEY and CDR2 SVGAGI. With 0 bases removed from V and 4 bases from J, the gap between germline ends came to 13 bases.

This clone was detected a few times. The rearrangement joins TRBV6-5 to TRBJ2-7; no clear D. CDR3 length: 13 residues. CDR1 and CDR2 from the germline V gene are MNHEY and SVGAGI. Between the trimmed V and J ends, which lost 7 bases and 2 bases, there was a span of 12 bases. The DNA of the CDR3 is TGTGCCAGCATTAACGGAGATACCTACGAGCAGTACTTC. Amino acid sequence: CASINGDTYEQYF.

The rearrangement links TRBV20-1 to TRBJ2-4, with D unclear. The V gene lost 5 bases and the J gene lost 11 bases, with 13 bases spanning the gap. CDR1 DFQATT and CDR2 SNEGSKA come from the germline V gene (reference sequence). The CDR3 spans 11 residues. CDR3 region: CSALNLQVQYF. DNA for the CDR3: TGCAGTGCTTTAAACCTCCAGGTTCAGTACTTC.

This chain uses TRBV9 with TRBJ2-2; the D gene is possibly TRBD2 (6 bases). In germline, CDR1 is SGDLS, CDR2 YYNGEE. With 0 bases removed from V and 6 bases from J, the gap between germline ends came to 15 bases. The CDR3 extends over 16 amino acids. The CDR3 DNA reads as TGTGCCAGCAGCGTAGGCGGGATCAAAGACCCCGGGGAGCTGTTTTTT. This codes for CASSVGGIKDPGELFF.

The V call is TRBV11-2, the J call TRBJ1-1; D is ambiguous. The V end lost 0 bases, the J end lost 4 bases, and 9 bases lay between the germline ends. The germline V gene has CDR1 SGHAT and CDR2 FQNNGV. The CDR3 totals 14 residues. In nucleotides, the CDR3 is TGTGCCAGCAGCTTAGAGGTGGGCGGCACTGAAGCTTTCTTT. Its translation: CASSLEVGGTEAFF.

This clone was seen a single time. The chain couples TRBV5-1 to TRBJ1-1; D is uncertain. This CDR3 comprises 12 residues. Germline lookup yields CDR1 SGHRS and CDR2 YFSETQ. V shed 1 base and J shed 10 bases, with 11 bases lying between them. The CDR3 sequence: CASSLLSGGAFF. The CDR3 nucleotides are TGCGCCAGCAGCTTGCTGTCCGGCGGAGCTTTCTTT.

There are a few counts of this clone. V is TRBV7-6 and J is TRBJ1-1, with no clear D. This CDR3 region has 13 residues. Germline V gene data show CDR1 as SGHVS and CDR2 as FNYEAQ. The ends were cut back, 2 bases at V and 1 base at J, with 5 bases in the middle. CDR3 sequence reads: CASSLSRNTEAFF. In DNA form, the CDR3 reads TGTGCCAGCAGCTTATCCAGGAACACTGAAGCTTTCTTT.

This chain joins TRBV28 and TRBJ2-6; 10 nucleotides agree with TRBD1. Unmatched junction bases numbered 9, after V lost 5 bases and J lost 2 bases. The CDR3 has 18 amino acids. Germline CDR1 reads MDHEN; CDR2 reads SYDVKM. The CDR3 protein is CASSQRGQGTTGANVLTF. The CDR3 DNA reads TGTGCCAGCAGTCAACGGGGACAGGGGACCACTGGGGCCAACGTCCTGACTTTC.

The CDR3 protein is CASNSGNTIYF. The CDR3 bases are TGCGCCAGCAACTCTGGAAACACCATATATTTT. The genes are TRBV5-1 and TRBJ1-3; D is uncertain. The ends were cut back, 6 bases at V and 0 bases at J, with 1 base in the middle. This CDR3 has 11 amino acids. Germline values: CDR1 SGHRS, CDR2 YFSETQ.

The V gene is TRBV28, the J gene TRBJ1-1; D is uncertain. V lost 2 bases and J 8 bases, leaving 9 bases between the germline ends. Germline V gives CDR1 MDHEN, CDR2 SYDVKM. The CDR3 totals 12 residues. The CDR3 DNA reads as TGTGCCAGCAGTTTACCGACTGCAGAAGCTTTCTTT. This translates into CASSLPTAEAFF. Combining the CDR3 with reference TRBV28 and TRBJ1-1 gives the whole variable domain DVKVTQSSRYLVKRTGEKVFLECVQDMDHENMFWYRQDPGLGLRLIYFSYDVKMKEKGDIPEGYSVSREKKERFSLILESASTNQTSMYLCASSLPTAEAFFGQGTRLTVV.

This chain uses TRBV7-3 with TRBJ2-3, with 8 bases aligning to TRBD2. From germline, CDR1 is SGHTA and CDR2 FQGTGA. With 5 bases clipped from V and 5 bases from J, the junction kept 12 bases outside the gene matches. The CDR3 is 16 amino acids. The CDR3 sequence is CASSPTGGGQVDTQYF. The CDR3 DNA is TGTGCCAGCAGCCCGACGGGAGGGGGGCAGGTAGATACGCAGTATTTT. The full variable domain, rest sourced from reference TRBV7-3 and TRBJ2-3, is GAGVSQTPSNKVTEKGKYVELRCDPISGHTALYWYRQSLGQGPEFLIYFQGTGAADDSGLPNDRFFAVRPEGSVSTLKIQRTERGDSAVYLCASSPTGGGQVDTQYFGPGTRLTVL.

The rearrangement links TRBV6-5 to TRBJ1-1; no clear D. The V and J ends lost 6 bases and 3 bases respectively, with 11 bases between them. Germline lookup yields CDR1 MNHEY and CDR2 SVGAGI. The CDR3 extends over 13 amino acids. The CDR3 protein is CASRTIIYTEAFF. CDR3 DNA sequence: TGTGCCAGCAGGACAATCATCTACACTGAAGCTTTCTTT.

The rearrangement uses TRBV7-6 and TRBJ1-1; the D is unclear. CDR1 and CDR2 from the germline V gene are SGHVS and FNYEAQ. V was shortened by 5 bases and J by 1 base, with 11 bases between the two germline ends. This CDR3 is 14 amino acids long. The CDR3 region is CASSPPTRNTEAFF. In DNA, the CDR3 is TGTGCCAGCAGCCCCCCGACCAGGAACACTGAAGCTTTCTTT.

V is TRBV6-1 and J is TRBJ2-5, with 7 nucleotides matching TRBD1. The junction had 11 bases not matched to a gene; V was cut back by 7 bases and J by 3 bases. The CDR3 totals 15 residues. Germline loops: CDR1 MNHNS, CDR2 SASEGT. This CDR3 reads CASNGRTGMKETQYF. The CDR3 DNA reads as TGTGCCAGCAACGGACGGACAGGAATGAAAGAGACCCAGTACTTC.

This clone was observed once. The chain combines TRBV2 with TRBJ1-4; TRBD1 aligns across 10 bases. The junction had 6 bases not matched to a gene; V was cut back by 6 bases and J by 2 bases. The CDR3 is 16 amino acids. Germline assignment: CDR1 SNHLY and CDR2 FYNNEI. CDR3 nucleotides: TGTGCCAGCAGGGCGGGACAGGGGTATACTAATGAAAAACTGTTTTTT. This translates into CASRAGQGYTNEKLFF.